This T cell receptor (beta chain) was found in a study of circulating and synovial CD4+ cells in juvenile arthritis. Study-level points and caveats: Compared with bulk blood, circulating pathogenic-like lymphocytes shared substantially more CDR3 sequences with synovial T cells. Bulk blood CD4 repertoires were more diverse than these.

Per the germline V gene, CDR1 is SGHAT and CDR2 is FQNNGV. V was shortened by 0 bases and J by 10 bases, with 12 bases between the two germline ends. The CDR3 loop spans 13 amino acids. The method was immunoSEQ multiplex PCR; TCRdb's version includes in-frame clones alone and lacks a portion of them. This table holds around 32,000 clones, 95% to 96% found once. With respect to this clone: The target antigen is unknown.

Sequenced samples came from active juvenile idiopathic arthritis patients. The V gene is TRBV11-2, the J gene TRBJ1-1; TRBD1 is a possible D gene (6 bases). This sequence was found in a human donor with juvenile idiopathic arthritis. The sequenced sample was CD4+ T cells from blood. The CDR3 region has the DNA TGTGCCAGCAGCTTAGAGAGGGGGATGGGAGCTTTCTTT. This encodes CASSLERGMGAFF. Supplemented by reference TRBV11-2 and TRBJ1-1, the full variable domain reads EAGVAQSPRYKIIEKRQSVAFWCNPISGHATLYWYQQILGQGPKLLIQFQNNGVVDDSQLPKDRFSAERLKGVDSTLKIQPAKLEDSAVYLCASSLERGMGAFFGQGTRLTVV.